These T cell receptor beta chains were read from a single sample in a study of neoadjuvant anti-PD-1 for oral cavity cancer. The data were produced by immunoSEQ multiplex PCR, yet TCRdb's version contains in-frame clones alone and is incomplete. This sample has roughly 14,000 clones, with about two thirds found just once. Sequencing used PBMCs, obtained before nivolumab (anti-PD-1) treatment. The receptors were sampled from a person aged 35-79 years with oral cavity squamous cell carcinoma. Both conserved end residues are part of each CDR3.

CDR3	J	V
CASSLAGDRGYGYTF	TRBJ1-2	TRBV7-2
CSVEASGQYTGELFF	TRBJ2-2	TRBV29-1
CASSYIAGVADTQYF	TRBJ2-3	TRBV6-5
CASSGGVSWNTEAFF	TRBJ1-1	TRBV9
CASSQLAGVNEQFF	TRBJ2-1	TRBV11-3
CASSIALPTDTQYF	TRBJ2-3	TRBV4-1
CASSESGGNTEAFF	TRBJ1-1	TRBV10-1
CASSFDTEAYGYTF	TRBJ1-2	TRBV7-2
CASSLESYGYTF	TRBJ1-2	TRBV5-6
CASSPYMDRNYEQYF	TRBJ2-7	TRBV9
CASSLGESGTDTQYF	TRBJ2-3	TRBV11-2
CASSLGDSQETQYF	TRBJ2-5	TRBV5-1
CASSPLGHDTDTQYF	TRBJ2-3	TRBV6-1
CASSEGVAKNIQYF	TRBJ2-4	TRBV2
CASRFPAPGGTDTQYF	TRBJ2-3	TRBV28
CAISESSGVRELTEAFF	TRBJ1-1	TRBV10-3
CASRISSGGEQYF	TRBJ2-7	TRBV28
CASSLGQSHPGGETQYF	TRBJ2-5	TRBV11-3
CASGLGYYEQYF	TRBJ2-7	TRBV10-2
CSVVQDYEQYF	TRBJ2-7	TRBV29-1
CASSSQGRETQYF	TRBJ2-5	TRBV5-6
CASRSGGSSYEQFF	TRBJ2-1	TRBV7-2
CASSDVFGANYGYTF	TRBJ1-2	TRBV9
CASSPDLPVGGGDTQYF	TRBJ2-3	TRBV5-1
CASSLVRLAGGLSYEQYF	TRBJ2-7	TRBV7-8
CASSLQGHTQYF	TRBJ2-3	TRBV11-2
CASSLTSGSSQQTQYF	TRBJ2-5	TRBV7-3
CATSNRGRENGYTF	TRBJ1-2	TRBV27
CASSLAGLEAFF	TRBJ1-1	TRBV7-9
CASSPRWTGSYEQYF	TRBJ2-7	TRBV19
CASSRTADPLNEKLFF	TRBJ1-4	TRBV6-6
CASSLGWGTVEANVLTF	TRBJ2-6	TRBV11-3